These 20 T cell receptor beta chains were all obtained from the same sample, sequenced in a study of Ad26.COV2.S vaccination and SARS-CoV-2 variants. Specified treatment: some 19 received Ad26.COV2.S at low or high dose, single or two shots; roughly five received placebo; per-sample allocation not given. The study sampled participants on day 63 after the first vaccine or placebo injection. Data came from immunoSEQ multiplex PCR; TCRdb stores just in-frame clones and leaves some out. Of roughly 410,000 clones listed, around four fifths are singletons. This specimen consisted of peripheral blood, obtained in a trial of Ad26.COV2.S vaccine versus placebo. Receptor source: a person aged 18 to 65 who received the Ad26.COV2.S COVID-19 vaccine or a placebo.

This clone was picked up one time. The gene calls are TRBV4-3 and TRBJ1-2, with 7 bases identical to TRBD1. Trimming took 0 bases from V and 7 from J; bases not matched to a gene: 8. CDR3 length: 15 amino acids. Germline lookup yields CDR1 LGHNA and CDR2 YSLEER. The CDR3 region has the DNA TGCGCCAGCAGCCAAGATCGGAACAGGGGAACTGGCTACACCTTC. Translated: CASSQDRNRGTGYTF.

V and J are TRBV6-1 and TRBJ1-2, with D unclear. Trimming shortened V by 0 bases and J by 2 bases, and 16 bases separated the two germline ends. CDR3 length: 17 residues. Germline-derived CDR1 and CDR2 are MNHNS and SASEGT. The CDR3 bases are TGTGCCAGCAGTGAAGCTCCCCAGACATCCCTGAACTATGGCTACACCTTC. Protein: CASSEAPQTSLNYGYTF.

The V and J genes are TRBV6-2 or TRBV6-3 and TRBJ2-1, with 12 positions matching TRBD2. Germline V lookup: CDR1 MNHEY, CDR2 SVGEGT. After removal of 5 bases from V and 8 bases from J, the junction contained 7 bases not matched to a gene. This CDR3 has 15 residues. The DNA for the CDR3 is TGTGCCAGCAGTCGGGCTAGCGGGGGGGCAGATGAGCAGTTCTTC. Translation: CASSRASGGADEQFF.

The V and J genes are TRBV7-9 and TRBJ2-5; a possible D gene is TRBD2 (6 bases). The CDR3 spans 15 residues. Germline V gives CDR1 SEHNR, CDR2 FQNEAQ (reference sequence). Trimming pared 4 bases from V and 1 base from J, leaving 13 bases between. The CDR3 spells CASSYPERAQETQYF. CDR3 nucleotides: TGTGCCAGCAGCTATCCCGAGCGGGCCCAAGAGACCCAGTACTTC.

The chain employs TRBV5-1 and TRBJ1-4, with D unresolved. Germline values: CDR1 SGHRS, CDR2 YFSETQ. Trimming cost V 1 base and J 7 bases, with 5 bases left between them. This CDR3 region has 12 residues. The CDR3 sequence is CASSLPSEKLFF. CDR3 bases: TGCGCCAGCAGCTTGCCGAGTGAAAAACTGTTTTTT.

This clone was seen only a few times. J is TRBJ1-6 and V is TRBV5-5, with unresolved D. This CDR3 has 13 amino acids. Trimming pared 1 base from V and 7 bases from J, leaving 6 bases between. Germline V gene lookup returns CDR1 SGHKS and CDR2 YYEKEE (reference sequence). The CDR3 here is CASSLSGNSPLHF. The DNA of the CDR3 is TGTGCCAGCAGCTTGTCCGGGAATTCACCCCTCCACTTT.

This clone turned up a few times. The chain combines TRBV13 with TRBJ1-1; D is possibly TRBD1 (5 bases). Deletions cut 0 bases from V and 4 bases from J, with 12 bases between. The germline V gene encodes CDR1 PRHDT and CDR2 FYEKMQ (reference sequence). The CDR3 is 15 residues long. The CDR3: CASSLGGGRGTEAFF. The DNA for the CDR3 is TGTGCCAGCAGCTTAGGCGGGGGTCGAGGCACTGAAGCTTTCTTT.

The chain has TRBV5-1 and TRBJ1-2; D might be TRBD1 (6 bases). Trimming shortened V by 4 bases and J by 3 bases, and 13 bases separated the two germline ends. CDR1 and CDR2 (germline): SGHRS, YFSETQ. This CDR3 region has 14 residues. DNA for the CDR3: TGCGCCAGCAGCCTAAAGGGGGGCGACTATGGCTACACCTTC. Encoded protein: CASSLKGGDYGYTF.

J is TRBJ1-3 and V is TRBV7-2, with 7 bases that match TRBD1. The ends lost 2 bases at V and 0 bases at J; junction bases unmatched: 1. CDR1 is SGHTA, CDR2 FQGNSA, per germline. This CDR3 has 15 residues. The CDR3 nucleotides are TGTGCCAGCAGCTTAAACAGGGGCTCTGGAAACACCATATATTTT. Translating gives CASSLNRGSGNTIYF.

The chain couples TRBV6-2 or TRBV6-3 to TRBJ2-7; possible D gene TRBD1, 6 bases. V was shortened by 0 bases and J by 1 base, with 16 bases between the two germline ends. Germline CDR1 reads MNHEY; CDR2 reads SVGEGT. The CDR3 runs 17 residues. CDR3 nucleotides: TGTGCCAGCAGTTACTCGAGGAGAACAGGGATTTCCTACGAGCAGTACTTC. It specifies CASSYSRRTGISYEQYF.

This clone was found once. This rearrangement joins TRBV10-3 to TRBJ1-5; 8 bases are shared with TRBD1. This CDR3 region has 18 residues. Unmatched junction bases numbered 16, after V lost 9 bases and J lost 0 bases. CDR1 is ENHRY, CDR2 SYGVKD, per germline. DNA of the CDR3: TGTGCCATAGAAACCGTAGACAGGGGAGCGGGTAGCAATCAGCCCCAGCATTTT. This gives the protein CAIETVDRGAGSNQPQHF.

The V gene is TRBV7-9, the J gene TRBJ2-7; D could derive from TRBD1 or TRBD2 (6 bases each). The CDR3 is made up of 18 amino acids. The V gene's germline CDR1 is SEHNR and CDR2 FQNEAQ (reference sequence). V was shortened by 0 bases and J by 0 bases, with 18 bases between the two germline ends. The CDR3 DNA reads TGTGCCAGCAGCTTAGCCGTGGGGGGCGGGCCTAGCTCCTACGAGCAGTACTTC. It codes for CASSLAVGGGPSSYEQYF.

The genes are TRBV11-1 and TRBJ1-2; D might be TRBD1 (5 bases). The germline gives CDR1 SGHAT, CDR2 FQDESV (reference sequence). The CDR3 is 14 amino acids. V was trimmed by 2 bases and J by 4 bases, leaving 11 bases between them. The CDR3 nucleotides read TGTGCCAGCAGCTTAAGGGGCGGAAGCTATGGCTACACCTTC. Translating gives CASSLRGGSYGYTF. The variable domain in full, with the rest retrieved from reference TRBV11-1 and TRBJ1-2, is EAEVAQSPRYKITEKSQAVAFWCDPISGHATLYWYRQILGQGPELLVQFQDESVVDDSQLPKDRFSAERLKGVDSTLKIQPAELGDSAMYLCASSLRGGSYGYTFGSGTRLTVV.

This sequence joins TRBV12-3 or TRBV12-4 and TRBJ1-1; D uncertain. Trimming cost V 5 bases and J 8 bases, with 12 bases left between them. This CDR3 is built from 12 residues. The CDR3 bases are TGTGCCAGCAGTCATCCGTGGGGAGAAGCTTTCTTT. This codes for CASSHPWGEAFF.

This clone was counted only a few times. The CDR3 DNA reads as TGTGCCACCAGCAGAGATGTGGGGACAGTACATCAGCCCCAGCATTTT. It yields the protein CATSRDVGTVHQPQHF. The rearrangement uses TRBV15 and TRBJ1-5; 7 bases are a match to TRBD1. This CDR3 region has 16 residues. Germline assignment: CDR1 LNHNV and CDR2 YYDKDF (reference sequence). J lost 5 bases, V lost 0 bases, and 7 bases had no gene match. Full variable domain (outside the CDR3, taken from reference TRBV15 and TRBJ1-5): DAMVIQNPRYQVTQFGKPVTLSCSQTLNHNVMYWYQQKSSQAPKLLFHYYDKDFNNEADTPDNFQSRRPNTSFCFLDIRSPGLGDTAMYLCATSRDVGTVHQPQHFGDGTRLSIL.

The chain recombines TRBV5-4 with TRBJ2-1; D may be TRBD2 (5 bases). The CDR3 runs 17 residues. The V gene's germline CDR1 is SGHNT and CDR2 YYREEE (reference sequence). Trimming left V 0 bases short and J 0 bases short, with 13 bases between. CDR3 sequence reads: CASSLDARASSYNEQFF. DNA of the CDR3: TGTGCCAGCAGCTTGGATGCGCGGGCCAGCTCCTACAATGAGCAGTTCTTC.

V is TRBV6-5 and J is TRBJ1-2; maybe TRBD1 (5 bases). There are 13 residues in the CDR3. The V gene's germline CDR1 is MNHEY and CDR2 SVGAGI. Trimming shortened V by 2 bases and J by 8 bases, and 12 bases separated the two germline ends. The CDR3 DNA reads TGTGCCAGCAGTTACCCAGGGACGTTCGGCTACACCTTC. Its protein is CASSYPGTFGYTF.

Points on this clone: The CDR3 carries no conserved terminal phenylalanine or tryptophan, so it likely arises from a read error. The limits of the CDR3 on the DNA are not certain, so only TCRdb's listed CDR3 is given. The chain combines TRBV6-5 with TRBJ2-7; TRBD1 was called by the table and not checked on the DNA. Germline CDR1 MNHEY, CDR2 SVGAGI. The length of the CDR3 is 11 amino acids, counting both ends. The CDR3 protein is CASSSLSGLWI.

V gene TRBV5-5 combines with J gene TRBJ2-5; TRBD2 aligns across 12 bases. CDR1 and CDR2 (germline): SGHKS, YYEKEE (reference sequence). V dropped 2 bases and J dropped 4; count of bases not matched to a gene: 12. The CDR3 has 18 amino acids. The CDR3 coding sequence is TGTGCCAGCAGCTTTGGACTAGCGGGGTCGGGAGGGGGAGAGACCCAGTACTTC. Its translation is CASSFGLAGSGGGETQYF. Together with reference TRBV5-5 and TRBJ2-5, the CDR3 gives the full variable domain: DAGVTQSPTHLIKTRGQQVTLRCSPISGHKSVSWYQQVLGQGPQFIFQYYEKEERGRGNFPDRFSARQFPNYSSELNVNALLLGDSALYLCASSFGLAGSGGGETQYFGPGTRLLVL.

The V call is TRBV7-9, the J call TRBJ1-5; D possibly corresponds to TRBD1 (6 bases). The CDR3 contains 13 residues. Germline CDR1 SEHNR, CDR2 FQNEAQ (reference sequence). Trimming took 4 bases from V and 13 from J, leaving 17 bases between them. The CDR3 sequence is CASSSGASPGQHF. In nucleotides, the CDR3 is TGTGCCAGCAGCTCGGGGGCGTCTCCGGGGCAGCATTTT.